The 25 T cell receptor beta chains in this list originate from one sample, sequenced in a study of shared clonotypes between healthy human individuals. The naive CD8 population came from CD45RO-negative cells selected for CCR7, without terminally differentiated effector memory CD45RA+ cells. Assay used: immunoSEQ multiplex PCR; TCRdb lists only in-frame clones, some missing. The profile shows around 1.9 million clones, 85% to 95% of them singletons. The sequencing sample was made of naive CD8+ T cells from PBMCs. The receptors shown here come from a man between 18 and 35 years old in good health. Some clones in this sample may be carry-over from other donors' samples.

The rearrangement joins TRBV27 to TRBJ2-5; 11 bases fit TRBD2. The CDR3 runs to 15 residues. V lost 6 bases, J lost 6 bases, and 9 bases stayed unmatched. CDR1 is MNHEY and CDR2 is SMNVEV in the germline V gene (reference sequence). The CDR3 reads CASSQLAGASKTQYF. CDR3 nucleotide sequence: TGTGCCAGCAGCCAACTAGCGGGAGCTTCGAAGACCCAGTACTTC.

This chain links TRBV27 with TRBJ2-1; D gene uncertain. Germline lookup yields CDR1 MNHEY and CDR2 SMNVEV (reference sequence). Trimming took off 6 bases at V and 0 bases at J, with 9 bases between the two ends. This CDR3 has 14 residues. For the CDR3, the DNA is TGTGCCAGCAGGGCCTTAGGCTCCTACAATGAGCAGTTCTTC. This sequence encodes CASRALGSYNEQFF.

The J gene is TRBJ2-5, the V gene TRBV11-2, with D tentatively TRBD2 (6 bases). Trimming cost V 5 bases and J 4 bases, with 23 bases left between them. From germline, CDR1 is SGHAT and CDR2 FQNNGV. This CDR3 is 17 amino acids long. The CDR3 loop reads CASSPGEAGPSGETQYF. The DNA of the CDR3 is TGTGCCAGCAGCCCTGGGGAGGCGGGACCCTCGGGAGAGACCCAGTACTTC.

The CDR3 here is CASSVGGTGRVETQYF. CDR3 bases: TGTGCCAGCAGCGTAGGAGGGACCGGGCGCGTGGAGACCCAGTACTTC. This sequence joins TRBV9 and TRBJ2-5; D may correspond to TRBD1 or TRBD2 (5 bases each). This CDR3 spans 16 amino acids. CDR1 and CDR2 (germline): SGDLS, YYNGEE. Trimming shortened V by 0 bases and J by 5 bases, and 17 bases separated the two germline ends.

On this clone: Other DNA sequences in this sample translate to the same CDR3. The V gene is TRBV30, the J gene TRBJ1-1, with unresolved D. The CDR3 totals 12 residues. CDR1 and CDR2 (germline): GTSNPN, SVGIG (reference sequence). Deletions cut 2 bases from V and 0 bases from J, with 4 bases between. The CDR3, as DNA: TGTGCCTGGAGTCCCCTGAACACTGAAGCTTTCTTT. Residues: CAWSPLNTEAFF.

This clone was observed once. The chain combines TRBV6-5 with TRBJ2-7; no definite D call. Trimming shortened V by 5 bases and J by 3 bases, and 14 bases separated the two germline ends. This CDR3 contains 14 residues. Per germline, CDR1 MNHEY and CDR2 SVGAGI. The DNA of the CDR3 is TGTGCCAGCAGTCCCCGAGGTACCGACTACGAGCAGTACTTC. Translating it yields CASSPRGTDYEQYF.

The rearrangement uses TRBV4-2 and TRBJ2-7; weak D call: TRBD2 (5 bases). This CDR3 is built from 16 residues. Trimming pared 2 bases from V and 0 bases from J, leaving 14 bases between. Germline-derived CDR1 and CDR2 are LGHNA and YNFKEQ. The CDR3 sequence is CASSQLSGGGSYEQYF. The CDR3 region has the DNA TGTGCCAGCAGCCAACTTTCCGGAGGAGGCTCCTACGAGCAGTACTTC.

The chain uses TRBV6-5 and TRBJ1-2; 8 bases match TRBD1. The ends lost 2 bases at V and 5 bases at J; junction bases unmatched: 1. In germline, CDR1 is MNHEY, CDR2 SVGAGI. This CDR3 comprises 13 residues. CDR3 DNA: TGTGCCAGCAGTTACAGACAGGGGTATGGCTACACCTTC. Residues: CASSYRQGYGYTF.

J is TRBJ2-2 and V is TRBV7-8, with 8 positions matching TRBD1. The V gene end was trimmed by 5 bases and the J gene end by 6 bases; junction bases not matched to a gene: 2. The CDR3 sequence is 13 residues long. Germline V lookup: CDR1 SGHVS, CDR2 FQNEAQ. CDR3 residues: CASSLQGAGELFF. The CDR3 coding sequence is TGTGCCAGCAGCCTACAGGGGGCCGGGGAGCTGTTTTTT.

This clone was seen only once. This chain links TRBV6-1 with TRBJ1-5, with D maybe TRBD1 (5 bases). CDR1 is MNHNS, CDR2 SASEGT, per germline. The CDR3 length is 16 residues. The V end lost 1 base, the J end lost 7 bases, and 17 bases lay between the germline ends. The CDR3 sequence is CASSEVGEGVQQPQHF. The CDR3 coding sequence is TGTGCCAGCAGTGAAGTAGGGGAAGGAGTACAGCAGCCCCAGCATTTT.

For the CDR3, the DNA is TGTGCCAGCAGTTCCAGACTAGCGGGGAAACAAGAGACCCAGTACTTC. Translating it yields CASSSRLAGKQETQYF. V usage is TRBV27 and J usage is TRBJ2-5; 11 bases fit TRBD2. The CDR3 totals 16 residues. The ends lost 4 bases at V and 2 bases at J; junction bases unmatched: 6. Germline V gene sequence: CDR1 MNHEY, CDR2 SMNVEV (reference sequence).

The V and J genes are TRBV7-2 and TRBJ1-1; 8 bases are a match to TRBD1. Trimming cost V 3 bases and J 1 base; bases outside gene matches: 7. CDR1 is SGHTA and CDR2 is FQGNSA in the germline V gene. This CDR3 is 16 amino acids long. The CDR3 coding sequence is TGTGCCAGCAGCTTCAGCTACGGACAGGGGAACACTGAAGCTTTCTTT. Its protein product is CASSFSYGQGNTEAFF.

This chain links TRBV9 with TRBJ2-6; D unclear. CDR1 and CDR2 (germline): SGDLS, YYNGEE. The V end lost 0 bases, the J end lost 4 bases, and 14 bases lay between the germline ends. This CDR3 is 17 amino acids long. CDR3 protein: CASSVAPLEPGANVLTF. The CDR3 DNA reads TGTGCCAGCAGCGTAGCCCCTTTGGAGCCGGGGGCCAACGTCCTGACTTTC.

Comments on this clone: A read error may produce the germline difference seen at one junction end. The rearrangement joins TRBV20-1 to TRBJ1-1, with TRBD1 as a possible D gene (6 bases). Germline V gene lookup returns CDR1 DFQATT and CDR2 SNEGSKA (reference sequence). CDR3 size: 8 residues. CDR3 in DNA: TGCAGTGTTGCGGGACAAGCATTT. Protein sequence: CSVAGQAF.

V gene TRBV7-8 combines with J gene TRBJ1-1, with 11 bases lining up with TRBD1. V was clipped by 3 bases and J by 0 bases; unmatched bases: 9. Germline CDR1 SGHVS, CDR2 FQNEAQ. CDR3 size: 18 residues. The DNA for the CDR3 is TGTGCCAGCAGCTTCTTGGACAGGGGGCCCCGGGTGAACACTGAAGCTTTCTTT. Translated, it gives CASSFLDRGPRVNTEAFF.

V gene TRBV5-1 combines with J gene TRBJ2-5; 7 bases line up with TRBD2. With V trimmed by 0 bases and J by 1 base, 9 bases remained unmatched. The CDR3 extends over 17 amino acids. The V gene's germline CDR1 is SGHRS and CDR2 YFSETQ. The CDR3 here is CASSLAMRERGQETQYF. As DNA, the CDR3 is TGCGCCAGCAGCTTGGCCATGCGGGAGCGGGGCCAAGAGACCCAGTACTTC.

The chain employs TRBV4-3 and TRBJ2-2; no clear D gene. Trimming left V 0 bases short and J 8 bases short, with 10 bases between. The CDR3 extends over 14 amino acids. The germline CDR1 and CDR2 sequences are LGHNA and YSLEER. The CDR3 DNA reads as TGCGCCAGCAGCCAAGAAGTAGACCTGGGGGAGCTGTTTTTT. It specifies CASSQEVDLGELFF.

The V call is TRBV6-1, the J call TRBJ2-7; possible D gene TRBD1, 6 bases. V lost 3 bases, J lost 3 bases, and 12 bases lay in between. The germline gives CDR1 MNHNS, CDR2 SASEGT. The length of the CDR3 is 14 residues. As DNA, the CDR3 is TGTGCCAGCAGTGACGCGCAGGGGATCTACGAGCAGTACTTC. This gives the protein CASSDAQGIYEQYF.

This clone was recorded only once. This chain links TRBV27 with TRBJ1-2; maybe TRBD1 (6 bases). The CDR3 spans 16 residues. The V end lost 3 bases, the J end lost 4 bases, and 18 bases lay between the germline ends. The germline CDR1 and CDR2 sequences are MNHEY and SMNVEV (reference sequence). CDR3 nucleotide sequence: TGTGCCAGCAGTTTTTCAGGCGGGGGGCCTTCCTATGGCTACACCTTC. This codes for CASSFSGGGPSYGYTF.

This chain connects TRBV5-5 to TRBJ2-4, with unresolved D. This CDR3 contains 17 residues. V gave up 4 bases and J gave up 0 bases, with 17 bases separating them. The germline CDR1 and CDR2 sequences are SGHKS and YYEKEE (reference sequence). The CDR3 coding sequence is TGTGCCAGCAGCCTGGCGGTGACGGTACTAGCCAAAAACATTCAGTACTTC. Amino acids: CASSLAVTVLAKNIQYF.

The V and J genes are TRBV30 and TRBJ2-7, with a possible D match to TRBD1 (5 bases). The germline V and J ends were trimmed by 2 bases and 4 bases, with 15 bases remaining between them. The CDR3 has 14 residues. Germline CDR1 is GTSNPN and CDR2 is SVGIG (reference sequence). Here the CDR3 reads CAWSLQTGLYEQYF. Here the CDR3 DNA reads TGTGCCTGGAGTCTCCAAACAGGATTGTACGAGCAGTACTTC. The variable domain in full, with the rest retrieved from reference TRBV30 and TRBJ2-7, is SQTIHQWPATLVQPVGSPLSLECTVEGTSNPNLYWYRQAAGRGLQLLFYSVGIGQISSEVPQNLSASRPQDRQFILSSKKLLLSDSGFYLCAWSLQTGLYEQYFGPGTRLTVT.

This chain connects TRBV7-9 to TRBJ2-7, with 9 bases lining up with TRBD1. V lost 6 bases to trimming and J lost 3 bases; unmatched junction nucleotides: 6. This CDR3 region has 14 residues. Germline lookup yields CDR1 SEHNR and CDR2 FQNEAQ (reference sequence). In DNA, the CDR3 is TGTGCCAGCAGTGTACGACAGGGGGACTACGAGCAGTACTTC. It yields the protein CASSVRQGDYEQYF.

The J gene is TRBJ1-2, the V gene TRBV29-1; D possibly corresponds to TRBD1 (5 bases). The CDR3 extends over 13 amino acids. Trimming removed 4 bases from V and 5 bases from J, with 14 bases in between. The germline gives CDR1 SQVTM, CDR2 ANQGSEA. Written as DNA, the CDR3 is TGCAGCGTTGGACCGGGGGGGGTGTATGGCTACACCTTC. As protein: CSVGPGGVYGYTF.

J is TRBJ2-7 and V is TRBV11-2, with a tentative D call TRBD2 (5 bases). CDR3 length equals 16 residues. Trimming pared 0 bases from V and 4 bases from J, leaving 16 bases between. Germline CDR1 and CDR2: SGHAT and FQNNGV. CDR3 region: CASSLDASGFLYEQYF. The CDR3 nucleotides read TGTGCCAGCAGCTTAGATGCGAGCGGCTTCCTTTACGAGCAGTACTTC.

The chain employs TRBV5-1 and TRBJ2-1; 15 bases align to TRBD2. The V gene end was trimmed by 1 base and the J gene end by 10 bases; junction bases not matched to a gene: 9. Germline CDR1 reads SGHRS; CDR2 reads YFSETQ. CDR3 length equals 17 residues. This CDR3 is CASSLLGTSGRFEEQFF. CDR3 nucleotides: TGCGCCAGCAGCTTGTTGGGGACTAGCGGGAGGTTTGAGGAGCAGTTCTTC.